This T cell receptor beta chain was recorded in a study of T cell responses to AZD1222 COVID-19 vaccine. Data came from immunoSEQ multiplex PCR; TCRdb stores just in-frame clones and leaves some out. The table lists about 49,000 clones, under 85% of them singletons. This CDR3 has 14 residues. Germline V gene data show CDR1 as SGHAT and CDR2 as FQNNGV. V was clipped by 5 bases and J by 1 base, with 11 bases between them. The sample here was peripheral blood, taken on day 0 of MenACWY control vaccination. The TCR was taken from an adult in good health. V and J are TRBV11-2 and TRBJ1-1, with D maybe TRBD1 (6 bases). The CDR3 DNA follows: TGTGCCAGCAGCCCCGGACAGCGGAACACTGAAGCTTTCTTT. It yields the protein CASSPGQRNTEAFF.